Listed here are 6 T cell receptor beta chains from one sample, sequenced in a study of blood T cell repertoires in COVID-19. The assay was immunoSEQ multiplex PCR, and TCRdb's table has in-frame clones only and misses some. The sample contains under 200,000 clones, roughly 85% of which appear only once. The sequencing sample was made of peripheral blood. All receptors derive from a woman of 80 years or more with acute or convalescent COVID-19.

The chain has TRBV25-1 and TRBJ1-1; D unclear. CDR1 is MGHDK, CDR2 SYGVNS, per germline. This CDR3 comprises 13 residues. The germline V and J ends were trimmed by 7 bases and 5 bases, with 14 bases remaining between them. The CDR3 nucleotides read TGTGCCAGCACGCGGCAGACTCATACTGAAGCTTTCTTT. Its translation: CASTRQTHTEAFF. The complete variable domain, with remaining parts taken from reference TRBV25-1 and TRBJ1-1, reads EADIYQTPRYLVIGTGKKITLECSQTMGHDKMYWYQQDPGMELHLIHYSYGVNSTEKGDLSSESTVSRIRTEHFPLTLESARPSHTSQYLCASTRQTHTEAFFGQGTRLTVV.

The chain employs TRBV10-3 and TRBJ2-2; D possibly corresponds to TRBD1 (6 bases). The CDR3 covers 16 residues. Germline assignment: CDR1 ENHRY and CDR2 SYGVKD. Trimming left V 6 bases short and J 2 bases short, with 16 bases between. The CDR3, as DNA: TGTGCCATCAGGGGCGGACAGAGGTTAAACACCGGGGAGCTGTTTTTT. Its translation: CAIRGGQRLNTGELFF.

The V and J genes are TRBV5-1 and TRBJ2-2; D may be TRBD1 (6 bases). The CDR3 sequence is 16 residues long. From germline, CDR1 is SGHRS and CDR2 YFSETQ. Trimming pared 4 bases from V and 1 base from J, leaving 14 bases between. CDR3 bases: TGCGCCAGCAGCATCACTCCGGGACAGAACACCGGGGAGCTGTTTTTT. Protein: CASSITPGQNTGELFF.

This chain joins TRBV19 and TRBJ1-5; no definite D call. Germline V CDR1 and CDR2: LNHDA, SQIVND (reference sequence). V lost 3 bases to trimming and J lost 7 bases, with 10 bases between them. This CDR3 is built from 13 residues. This chain's CDR3 is CASSILEGQPQHF. In DNA form, the CDR3 reads TGTGCCAGTAGTATTCTCGAGGGCCAGCCCCAGCATTTT.

V and J are TRBV19 and TRBJ2-3; 7 nucleotides align to TRBD1. CDR3 length equals 14 residues. Germline V lookup: CDR1 LNHDA, CDR2 SQIVND (reference sequence). V shed 6 bases, J shed 2 bases, and the junction held 5 bases outside the gene matches. Written as DNA, the CDR3 is TGTGCCAGTAGCCAACAGGGGTACACAGATACGCAGTATTTT. Its protein is CASSQQGYTDTQYF.

This clone was detected once. The chain combines TRBV5-1 with TRBJ1-2; D remains ambiguous. Between the trimmed V and J ends, which lost 0 bases and 8 bases, there was a span of 14 bases. CDR1 is SGHRS and CDR2 is YFSETQ in the germline V gene. The CDR3 covers 14 residues. The DNA for the CDR3 is TGCGCCAGCAGCTTGGAAATAGGTCCGGAGGGCTACACCTTC. Amino acids: CASSLEIGPEGYTF.